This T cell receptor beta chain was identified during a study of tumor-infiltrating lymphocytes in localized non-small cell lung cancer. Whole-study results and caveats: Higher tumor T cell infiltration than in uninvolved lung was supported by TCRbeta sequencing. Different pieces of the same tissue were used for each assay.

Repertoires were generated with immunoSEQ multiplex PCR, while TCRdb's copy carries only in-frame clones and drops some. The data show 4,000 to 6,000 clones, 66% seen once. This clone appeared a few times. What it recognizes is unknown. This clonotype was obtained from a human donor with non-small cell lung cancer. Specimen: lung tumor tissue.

The CDR3 is CASSTTSGGTNEQFF. As DNA, the CDR3 is TGCGCCAGCAGCACGACTAGCGGGGGGACGAATGAGCAGTTCTTC. The chain joins TRBV5-1 to TRBJ2-1; 13 bases line up with TRBD2. With 4 bases clipped from V and 7 bases from J, the junction kept 5 bases outside the gene matches. CDR1 SGHRS and CDR2 YFSETQ come from the germline V gene. This CDR3 is 15 amino acids long.